The 19 T cell receptor beta chains listed next were all sequenced from one sample in a study of CD8+ T cells in alopecia areata. As to treatment: oral pan-JAK inhibitor, 5-10 mg twice daily. Isolated RNA was reverse transcribed into cDNA used as the sequencing template. Sequenced by immunoSEQ multiplex PCR; TCRdb stores in-frame clones only, minus some. The table lists 150,000 to 200,000 clones, under 80% of them singletons. The sequencing used CD4+ T cells sorted from blood, collected at week 49, from a patient treated with tofacitinib. The receptors here all came from a human donor with alopecia areata.

The rearrangement joins TRBV14 to TRBJ2-1, with TRBD1 matching 7 bases. Trimming removed 5 bases from V and 6 bases from J; junction bases left unmatched: 19. This CDR3 region has 18 residues. Germline CDR1 SGHDN, CDR2 FVKESK. CDR3: CASSSLATGTASTNEQFF. The CDR3 DNA reads as TGTGCCAGCAGCTCGCTTGCTACCGGGACAGCCTCTACCAATGAGCAGTTCTTC.

This clone showed up just a few times. V and J are TRBV4-3 and TRBJ2-2, with D hard to call. The CDR3 sequence is 15 residues long. Germline-derived CDR1 and CDR2 are LGHNA and YSLEER. The ends were cut back, 0 bases at V and 8 bases at J, with 13 bases in the middle. The CDR3 here is CASSQDNRGWGELFF. CDR3 DNA: TGCGCCAGCAGCCAAGATAATAGAGGCTGGGGGGAGCTGTTTTTT.

V usage is TRBV5-6 and J usage is TRBJ2-7, with D possibly called TRBD1 or TRBD2 (5 bases each). Germline-derived CDR1 and CDR2 are SGHDT and YYEEEE. The CDR3 is 12 residues long. The V end lost 4 bases, the J end lost 5 bases, and 10 bases lay between the germline ends. The CDR3 sequence: CASSPGRHEQYF. CDR3 coding DNA: TGTGCCAGCAGCCCGGGACGGCACGAGCAGTACTTC. Filled out from reference TRBV5-6 and TRBJ2-7, the complete variable domain reads DAGVTQSPTHLIKTRGQQVTLRCSPKSGHDTVSWYQQALGQGPQFIFQYYEEEERQRGNFPDRFSGHQFPNYSSELNVNALLLGDSALYLCASSPGRHEQYFGPGTRLTVT.

The CDR3 DNA reads as TGTGCCAGCAGCCGCGACTGGACTAATTCACCCCTCCACTTT. Its translation: CASSRDWTNSPLHF. V usage is TRBV7-2 and J usage is TRBJ1-6; D is undetermined. V lost 5 bases to trimming and J lost 6 bases, with 11 bases between them. The germline V gene encodes CDR1 SGHTA and CDR2 FQGNSA. CDR3 size: 14 residues.

Only one count was recorded for this clone. The V call is TRBV4-3, the J call TRBJ1-2, with D possibly being TRBD1 (5 bases). The V gene's germline CDR1 is LGHNA and CDR2 YSLEER. Trimming removed 0 bases at V and 6 bases at J, with 14 bases between. The CDR3 extends over 15 amino acids. This chain's CDR3 is CASSQEGLGENGYTF. The CDR3 DNA follows: TGCGCCAGCAGCCAAGAAGGCCTGGGGGAAAATGGCTACACCTTC.

V and J are TRBV29-1 and TRBJ2-6; 11 nucleotides agree with TRBD1. Germline V gene lookup returns CDR1 SQVTM and CDR2 ANQGSEA. V was clipped by 4 bases and J by 0 bases; unmatched bases: 5. This CDR3 is built from 17 residues. CDR3 in DNA: TGCAGCGTTGTGGGGACAGGGGGAAGCTCTGGGGCCAACGTCCTGACTTTC. Its translation: CSVVGTGGSSGANVLTF. Full variable domain (outside the CDR3, taken from reference TRBV29-1 and TRBJ2-6): SAVISQKPSRDICQRGTSLTIQCQVDSQVTMMFWYRQQPGQSLTLIATANQGSEATYESGFVIDKFPISRPNLTFSTLTVSNMSPEDSSIYLCSVVGTGGSSGANVLTFGAGSRLTVL.

The rearrangement links TRBV15 to TRBJ2-1; D is undetermined. Trimming pared 0 bases from V and 2 bases from J, leaving 8 bases between. Per the germline V gene, CDR1 is LNHNV and CDR2 is YYDKDF (reference sequence). The CDR3 sequence is 15 residues long. The CDR3: CATSREHLPYNEQFF. The CDR3 nucleotides are TGTGCCACCAGCAGAGAACATCTTCCCTACAATGAGCAGTTCTTC. The variable domain in full, completed from reference TRBV15 and TRBJ2-1, reads DAMVIQNPRYQVTQFGKPVTLSCSQTLNHNVMYWYQQKSSQAPKLLFHYYDKDFNNEADTPDNFQSRRPNTSFCFLDIRSPGLGDTAMYLCATSREHLPYNEQFFGPGTRLTVL.

This chain links TRBV5-1 with TRBJ2-6; D remains unclear. V shed 1 base and J shed 2 bases, with 10 bases lying between them. There are 16 residues in the CDR3. Germline V gene sequence: CDR1 SGHRS, CDR2 YFSETQ. The CDR3 loop reads CASSLQLAAGANVLTF. The CDR3 bases are TGCGCCAGCAGCTTGCAGCTGGCAGCTGGGGCCAACGTCCTGACTTTC.

The rearrangement uses TRBV2 and TRBJ1-4; the D is unclear. This CDR3 has 15 amino acids. V dropped 2 bases and J dropped 0 bases, with 7 bases sitting between them. Germline V gene data show CDR1 as SNHLY and CDR2 as FYNNEI. CDR3 sequence: CASSEWGATNEKLFF. In DNA form, the CDR3 reads TGTGCCAGCAGTGAATGGGGTGCAACTAATGAAAAACTGTTTTTT.

This clone showed up just a few times. The chain combines TRBV6-5 with TRBJ2-1; maybe TRBD2 (5 bases). The CDR3 length is 14 residues. Looked up from germline, CDR1 is MNHEY and CDR2 is SVGAGI. V lost 2 bases to trimming and J lost 5 bases, with 10 bases between them. The CDR3 DNA is TGTGCCAGCAGTTACGAGGGTTACAACAATGAGCAGTTCTTC. Encoded protein: CASSYEGYNNEQFF.

The V gene is TRBV4-3, the J gene TRBJ2-1; TRBD2 matches 10 bases. Germline V gene sequence: CDR1 LGHNA, CDR2 YSLEER. V gave up 0 bases and J gave up 3 bases; unmatched junction bases: 5. The CDR3 totals 17 residues. DNA of the CDR3: TGCGCCAGCAGCCAAGATAAATTAGCGGGGGGCTACAATGAGCAGTTCTTC. This encodes CASSQDKLAGGYNEQFF.

V usage is TRBV7-6 and J usage is TRBJ2-7; TRBD2 might be the D (6 bases). The germline V and J ends were trimmed by 5 bases and 1 base, with 12 bases remaining between them. The CDR3 loop spans 14 amino acids. CDR1 is SGHVS and CDR2 is FNYEAQ in the germline V gene. The CDR3 DNA reads as TGTGCCAGCAGCCGGGGGACGGGTTCCTACGAGCAGTACTTC. This encodes CASSRGTGSYEQYF. The full variable domain, with the rest looked up from reference TRBV7-6 and TRBJ2-7, is GAGVSQSPRYKVTKRGQDVALRCDPISGHVSLYWYRQALGQGPEFLTYFNYEAQQDKSGLPNDRFSAERPEGSISTLTIQRTEQRDSAMYRCASSRGTGSYEQYFGPGTRLTVT.

The gene calls are TRBV7-9 and TRBJ2-3, with D perhaps TRBD1 (5 bases). Germline CDR1 is SEHNR and CDR2 is FQNEAQ (reference sequence). Trimming pared 6 bases from V and 3 bases from J, leaving 16 bases between. There are 15 residues in the CDR3. In DNA, the CDR3 is TGTGCCAGCAGTCGACAGAGACTGGAGACAGATACGCAGTATTTT. It translates to CASSRQRLETDTQYF.

This clone has only a few counts. The chain uses TRBV2 and TRBJ2-7; D is unclear. The V gene's germline CDR1 is SNHLY and CDR2 FYNNEI. The CDR3 is 15 residues long. Trimming pared 7 bases from V and 0 bases from J, leaving 16 bases between. The CDR3 is CASKAGRSSSYEQYF. The CDR3 coding sequence is TGTGCCAGCAAAGCTGGCCGGTCTAGCTCCTACGAGCAGTACTTC.

V and J are TRBV4-1 and TRBJ1-4; no firm D call. The V and J ends lost 5 bases and 0 bases respectively, with 16 bases between them. Germline values: CDR1 MGHRA, CDR2 YSYEKL. The CDR3 runs 17 residues. The CDR3 coding sequence is TGCGCCAGCAGCTCAAGGTACCGGGAAGCAACTAATGAAAAACTGTTTTTT. Translation: CASSSRYREATNEKLFF.

V is TRBV30 and J is TRBJ1-6, with D possibly matching TRBD1 (5 bases). The V and J ends lost 1 base and 7 bases respectively, with 14 bases between them. CDR1 GTSNPN and CDR2 SVGIG come from the germline V gene (reference sequence). The CDR3 has 15 amino acids. The CDR3 DNA follows: TGTGCCTGGAGTGCCCAACAGGCGTCCAATTCACCCCTCCACTTT. Translating it yields CAWSAQQASNSPLHF.

This chain connects TRBV7-2 to TRBJ1-6, with 8 positions matching TRBD1. The junction had 6 bases not matched to a gene; V was cut back by 1 base and J by 10 bases. The CDR3 runs to 15 residues. Germline V CDR1 and CDR2: SGHTA, FQGNSA. CDR3 protein: CASSLVPGQGSPLHF. The CDR3 DNA follows: TGTGCCAGCAGCTTAGTCCCCGGACAGGGATCACCCCTCCACTTT.

CDR3 nucleotide sequence: TGTGCCTGGACAAGGGGTTCCTACGAGCAGTACTTC. Translated, it gives CAWTRGSYEQYF. The chain employs TRBV30 and TRBJ2-7, with D perhaps matching TRBD1 (5 bases). The V gene lost 4 bases and the J gene lost 1 base, with 8 bases spanning the gap. In germline, CDR1 is GTSNPN, CDR2 SVGIG (reference sequence). The CDR3 runs 12 residues.

This clone was recorded once. The rearrangement joins TRBV29-1 to TRBJ2-3; 10 bases line up with TRBD1. CDR1 is SQVTM and CDR2 is ANQGSEA in the germline V gene. With 6 bases clipped from V and 3 bases from J, the junction kept 6 bases outside the gene matches. There are 14 residues in the CDR3. This CDR3 reads CSVTGQGGTDTQYF. CDR3 sequence (DNA): TGCAGCGTAACCGGACAGGGGGGGACAGATACGCAGTATTTT.